This T cell receptor (beta chain) was obtained from a study of cytomegalovirus exposure and HLA in healthy donors. Use of 60 Vbeta and 13 Jbeta primers characterized the PCR. Original methodology: Unique TCR beta chains numbered approximately 80 million in a later analysis, with around 12 million shared. TCRdb's copy holds only in-frame clones and misses some; the assay was immunoSEQ multiplex PCR. The V and J calls and clone size are taken from that table; D and trimming were inferred from the DNA. The sample records approximately 200,000 clones, 78% being singletons. With 3 bases clipped from V and 5 bases from J, the junction kept 4 bases outside the gene matches. The CDR3 runs 15 residues. The germline gives CDR1 MNHEY, CDR2 SMNVEV (reference sequence).

The TCR comes from a woman aged 25 to 39 in good health and CMV-seropositive. The chain is built from TRBV27 and TRBJ2-2; 9 bases line up with TRBD1. The sequenced material came from PBMCs. CDR3 in amino acids: CASSFGTGYTGELFF. The CDR3 region has the DNA TGTGCCAGCAGTTTCGGGACAGGGTATACCGGGGAGCTGTTTTTT.